Each of the 25 T cell receptor beta chains below was sequenced from the same sample in a study of graft-versus-host responses after intestinal transplantation. TCRdb's table, derived via immunoSEQ multiplex PCR, lists solely in-frame clones and lacks some. Among around 69,000 clones listed, 90% were seen once. These TCRs are of unknown antigen specificity. Sequences were derived from unstimulated CD8+ T cells sorted from spleen or lymph node cells, sampled before transplant. Source of these receptors: a human donor who was the organ donor for an intestinal transplant.

The chain carries TRBV18 and TRBJ1-2; D remains ambiguous. There are 14 residues in the CDR3. Germline CDR1 is KGHSH and CDR2 is LQKENI. V was clipped by 2 bases and J by 2 bases, with 9 bases between them. This chain's CDR3 is CASSPSPGNYGYTF. Written as DNA, the CDR3 is TGTGCCAGCTCACCATCACCGGGGAACTATGGCTACACCTTC.

In its sample, this clone was seen a few times. This sequence joins TRBV6-5 and TRBJ1-4; TRBD1 might be the D (5 bases). The V end was cut by 0 bases, the J end by 8 bases, with 13 bases between. The CDR3 runs to 15 residues. In germline, CDR1 is MNHEY, CDR2 SVGAGI. CDR3 amino acids: CASSYSIGEGEKLFF. CDR3 bases: TGTGCCAGCAGTTACTCGATAGGGGAGGGCGAAAAACTGTTTTTT.

CDR3 amino acids: CASSITGELFF. The CDR3 DNA is TGTGCCAGCAGCATAACCGGGGAGCTGTTTTTT. The chain is built from TRBV7-9 and TRBJ2-2, with D uncertain. Trimming removed 5 bases at V and 5 bases at J, with 3 bases between. The CDR3 consists of 11 residues. Germline CDR1 reads SEHNR; CDR2 reads FQNEAQ (reference sequence).

This clone was detected only once. V and J are TRBV27 and TRBJ1-5, with 10 nucleotides matching TRBD1. The CDR3 consists of 15 residues. CDR1 MNHEY and CDR2 SMNVEV come from the germline V gene (reference sequence). Losses at the gene ends were 6 bases for V and 1 base for J; bases not matched to a gene: 3. CDR3 sequence (DNA): TGTGCCAGCAGGACAGGGGGCCGGAGCAATCAGCCCCAGCATTTT. Translating it yields CASRTGGRSNQPQHF.

This sequence joins TRBV30 and TRBJ2-1, with 8 bases lining up with TRBD1. Germline values: CDR1 GTSNPN, CDR2 SVGIG (reference sequence). J lost 13 bases, V lost 2 bases, and 22 bases had no gene match. The CDR3 has 17 residues. Here the CDR3 reads CAWSTRTGQDSRPLQFF. The DNA for the CDR3 is TGTGCCTGGAGTACCCGGACAGGGCAGGATTCCCGGCCCTTACAGTTCTTC.

This clone has a handful of counts. This sequence joins TRBV7-9 and TRBJ1-3; D ambiguous. The ends were cut back, 1 base at V and 0 bases at J, with 7 bases in the middle. Germline assignment: CDR1 SEHNR and CDR2 FQNEAQ (reference sequence). The CDR3 has 15 amino acids. CDR3 sequence: CASSLDQYSGNTIYF. CDR3 coding DNA: TGTGCCAGCAGCTTAGACCAGTACTCTGGAAACACCATATATTTT.

A single count supports this clone. The chain couples TRBV4-1 to TRBJ2-7; tentatively, D is TRBD1 (5 bases). CDR1 is MGHRA, CDR2 YSYEKL, per germline. The CDR3 has 15 amino acids. Trimming stripped 0 bases from V and 3 bases from J, with 12 bases between. CDR3 sequence: CASSQEQGTFYEQYV. CDR3 coding DNA: TGCGCCAGCAGCCAAGAGCAGGGAACGTTCTACGAGCAGTACGTC.

The chain is built from TRBV28 and TRBJ2-5; D may be TRBD1 (6 bases). V dropped 6 bases and J dropped 1 base, with 18 bases sitting between them. The germline V gene encodes CDR1 MDHEN and CDR2 SYDVKM. The CDR3 loop spans 16 amino acids. CDR3 region: CASSRAAIGGQETQYF. CDR3 nucleotide sequence: TGTGCCAGCAGCCGCGCCGCAATAGGGGGCCAAGAGACCCAGTACTTC.

J is TRBJ1-6 and V is TRBV4-3; TRBD1 matches 7 bases. CDR1 is LGHNA, CDR2 YSLEER, per germline. The CDR3 has 13 amino acids. V lost 2 bases to trimming and J lost 8 bases; unmatched junction nucleotides: 0. The chain's CDR3 is CASSQTGDSPLHF. CDR3 DNA sequence: TGCGCCAGCAGCCAAACAGGGGATTCACCCCTCCACTTT.

The chain is built from TRBV9 and TRBJ2-2; 8 nucleotides match TRBD2. V was clipped by 2 bases and J by 7 bases; unmatched bases: 13. This CDR3 spans 17 amino acids. Germline loops: CDR1 SGDLS, CDR2 YYNGEE. CDR3 protein: CASSVSPGRGVIGELFF. DNA for the CDR3: TGTGCCAGCAGCGTCTCTCCGGGGCGGGGGGTAATCGGGGAGCTGTTTTTT.

The rearrangement joins TRBV7-2 to TRBJ2-1, with 10 bases identical to TRBD1. This CDR3 is 18 amino acids long. Germline-derived CDR1 and CDR2 are SGHTA and FQGNSA. Losses at the gene ends were 5 bases for V and 0 bases for J; bases not matched to a gene: 10. DNA of the CDR3: TGTGCCAGCAGCACCCACGACAGGGGGCTAAGCTCCTACAATGAGCAGTTCTTC. This gives the protein CASSTHDRGLSSYNEQFF.

The chain links TRBV27 to TRBJ1-1; no definite D call. The CDR3 runs 14 residues. CDR1 and CDR2 from the germline V gene are MNHEY and SMNVEV (reference sequence). V was cut by 2 bases and J by 4 bases, with 11 bases left in between. CDR3 loop: CASSLVAGPTEAFF. CDR3 coding DNA: TGTGCCAGCAGTTTAGTCGCGGGTCCCACTGAAGCTTTCTTT.

V gene TRBV5-6 combines with J gene TRBJ2-3; TRBD2 agrees at 13 bases. The CDR3 sequence is 19 residues long. With V trimmed by 2 bases and J by 5 bases, 14 bases remained unmatched. CDR1 is SGHDT and CDR2 is YYEEEE in the germline V gene. DNA for the CDR3: TGTGCCAGCAGCTTTTCAGGACTAGCGGGGGCTGGTATTCAAGATACGCAGTATTTT. Amino acids: CASSFSGLAGAGIQDTQYF.

The chain recombines TRBV28 with TRBJ2-1, with 14 bases aligning to TRBD2. J was trimmed by 5 bases and V by 6 bases; bases with no gene match: 12. The length of the CDR3 is 18 residues. In germline, CDR1 is MDHEN, CDR2 SYDVKM. In DNA form, the CDR3 reads TGTGCCAGCAGCACGACTAGCGGGGGGGCCATTCCGGACAATGAGCAGTTCTTC. Its translation: CASSTTSGGAIPDNEQFF.

The genes are TRBV5-8 and TRBJ1-2, with D unresolved. The ends were cut back, 4 bases at V and 4 bases at J, with 8 bases in the middle. The germline gives CDR1 SGHTS, CDR2 YDEGEE. CDR3 length equals 12 residues. CDR3 residues: CASSPGIYGYTF. CDR3 DNA sequence: TGTGCCAGCAGCCCAGGAATCTATGGCTACACCTTC.

The chain combines TRBV4-2 with TRBJ2-2; tentative D call: TRBD2 (5 bases). CDR1 and CDR2 from the germline V gene are LGHNA and YNFKEQ. With 1 base removed from V and 10 bases from J, the gap between germline ends came to 10 bases. The CDR3 loop spans 13 amino acids. The chain's CDR3 is CASSQVEAEELFF. The CDR3 DNA sequence: TGTGCCAGCAGCCAAGTGGAGGCCGAGGAGCTGTTTTTT.

This clone was recorded only once. The chain couples TRBV28 to TRBJ2-5; possibly TRBD1 for D (5 bases). Germline CDR1 MDHEN, CDR2 SYDVKM. The CDR3 loop spans 18 amino acids. V lost 2 bases, J lost 2 bases, and 21 bases lay in between. The CDR3 coding sequence is TGTGCCAGCAGTTTAAGAGCTCGTGCGACAGTTTATCAAGAGACCCAGTACTTC. Its translation: CASSLRARATVYQETQYF.

This chain uses TRBV4-1 with TRBJ2-4; 12 positions match TRBD2. The CDR3 runs to 19 residues. Per germline, CDR1 MGHRA and CDR2 YSYEKL. V lost 0 bases to trimming and J lost 1 base; unmatched junction nucleotides: 7. The CDR3 region is CASSQEGLAGGRAKNIQYF. CDR3 coding DNA: TGCGCCAGCAGCCAAGAGGGTCTAGCGGGGGGGCGGGCCAAAAACATTCAGTACTTC.

This chain connects TRBV27 to TRBJ1-2; D not resolved. CDR3 length equals 13 residues. The germline V gene encodes CDR1 MNHEY and CDR2 SMNVEV (reference sequence). V was pared by 7 bases and J by 8 bases, with 17 bases between. As DNA, the CDR3 is TGTGCCAGCACATCGTCCCCAGGAAAGGGCTACACCTTC. Protein product: CASTSSPGKGYTF.

The chain joins TRBV6-1 to TRBJ1-1; TRBD1 might be the D (5 bases). The V and J ends lost 2 bases and 4 bases respectively, with 11 bases between them. CDR3 size: 14 residues. Germline CDR1 MNHNS, CDR2 SASEGT. This CDR3 is CASSEFGGGTEAFF. CDR3 DNA sequence: TGTGCCAGCAGTGAATTCGGGGGTGGCACTGAAGCTTTCTTT.

This chain joins TRBV5-4 and TRBJ2-7; 8 bases are shared with TRBD1. Germline lookup yields CDR1 SGHNT and CDR2 YYREEE (reference sequence). V shed 1 base and J 2 bases; nucleotides not matched to a gene: 14. This CDR3 is built from 18 residues. CDR3 in amino acids: CASSLLLPDREIPYEQYV. The CDR3 coding sequence is TGTGCCAGCAGCTTGCTCCTACCGGACAGGGAAATTCCCTACGAGCAGTACGTC.

The gene calls are TRBV6-1 and TRBJ2-3; perhaps TRBD2 as D (6 bases). The V end lost 2 bases, the J end lost 3 bases, and 21 bases lay between the germline ends. CDR3 length: 18 residues. Germline lookup yields CDR1 MNHNS and CDR2 SASEGT. The CDR3, as DNA: TGTGCCAGCAGTGAACCGTTGATTTGGGAGGTGATAACAGATACGCAGTATTTT. Translating it yields CASSEPLIWEVITDTQYF.

The chain carries TRBV16 and TRBJ1-2; 8 nucleotides agree with TRBD1. Trimming removed 0 bases from V and 6 bases from J; junction bases left unmatched: 6. The CDR3 loop spans 15 amino acids. Per the germline V gene, CDR1 is KGHSY and CDR2 is FQNENV. The CDR3 protein is CASSQSPQGADGYTF. The DNA for the CDR3 is TGTGCCAGCAGCCAATCACCCCAGGGGGCGGATGGCTACACCTTC.

The genes are TRBV7-9 and TRBJ2-7; 8 bases align to TRBD1. This CDR3 spans 12 amino acids. The germline V gene has CDR1 SEHNR and CDR2 FQNEAQ (reference sequence). The V and J ends lost 4 bases and 6 bases, in that order; junction bases with no gene match: 2. CDR3 residues: CASSSRGPEQYV. As DNA, the CDR3 is TGTGCCAGCAGCTCCAGGGGGCCCGAGCAGTACGTC.

The DNA of the CDR3 is TGTGCCAGCAGTGCCAGGGCAGGCACCGGGGAGCTGTTTTTT. Translated, it gives CASSARAGTGELFF. The V call is TRBV2, the J call TRBJ2-2; tentatively, D is TRBD1 (5 bases). This CDR3 spans 14 amino acids. V was clipped by 4 bases and J by 4 bases, with 10 bases between them. Germline CDR1 reads SNHLY; CDR2 reads FYNNEI. Full variable domain (remainder filled in from reference TRBV2 and TRBJ2-2): EPEVTQTPSHQVTQMGQEVILRCVPISNHLYFYWYRQILGQKVEFLVSFYNNEISEKSEIFDDQFSVERPDGSNFTLKIRSTKLEDSAMYFCASSARAGTGELFFGEGSRLTVL.